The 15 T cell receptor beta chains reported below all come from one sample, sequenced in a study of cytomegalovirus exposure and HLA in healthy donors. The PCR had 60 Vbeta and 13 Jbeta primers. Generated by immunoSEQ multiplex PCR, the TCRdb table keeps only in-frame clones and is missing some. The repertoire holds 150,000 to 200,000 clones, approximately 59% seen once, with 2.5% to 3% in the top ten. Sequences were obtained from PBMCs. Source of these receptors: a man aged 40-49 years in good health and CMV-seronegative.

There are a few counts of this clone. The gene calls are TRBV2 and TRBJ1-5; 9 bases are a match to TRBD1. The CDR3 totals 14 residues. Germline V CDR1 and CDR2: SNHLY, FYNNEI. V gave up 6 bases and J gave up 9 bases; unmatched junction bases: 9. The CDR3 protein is CASRQDRGRAPQHF. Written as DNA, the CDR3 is TGTGCCAGCAGGCAGGACAGGGGCAGGGCGCCCCAGCATTTT.

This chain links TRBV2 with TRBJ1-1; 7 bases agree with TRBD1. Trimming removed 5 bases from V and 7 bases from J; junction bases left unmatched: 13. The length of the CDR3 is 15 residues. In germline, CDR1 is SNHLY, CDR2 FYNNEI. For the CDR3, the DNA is TGTGCCAGCAGTCCTTCTACAGGGGCCTTTAGTGAAGCTTTCTTT. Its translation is CASSPSTGAFSEAFF. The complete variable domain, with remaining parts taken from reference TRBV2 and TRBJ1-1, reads EPEVTQTPSHQVTQMGQEVILRCVPISNHLYFYWYRQILGQKVEFLVSFYNNEISEKSEIFDDQFSVERPDGSNFTLKIRSTKLEDSAMYFCASSPSTGAFSEAFFGQGTRLTVV.

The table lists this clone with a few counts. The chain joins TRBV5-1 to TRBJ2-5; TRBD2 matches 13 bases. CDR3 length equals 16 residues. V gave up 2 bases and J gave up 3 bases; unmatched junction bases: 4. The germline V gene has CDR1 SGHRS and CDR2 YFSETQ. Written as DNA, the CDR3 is TGCGCCAGCAGCTTACAGGGGACTAGCGGGGAAGAGACCCAGTACTTC. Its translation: CASSLQGTSGEETQYF.

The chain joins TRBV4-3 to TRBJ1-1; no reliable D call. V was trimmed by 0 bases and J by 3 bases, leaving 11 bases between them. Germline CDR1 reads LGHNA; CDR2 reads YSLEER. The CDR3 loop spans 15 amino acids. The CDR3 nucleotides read TGCGCCAGCAGCCAAGACCCCGGGATGGACACTGAAGCTTTCTTT. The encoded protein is CASSQDPGMDTEAFF.

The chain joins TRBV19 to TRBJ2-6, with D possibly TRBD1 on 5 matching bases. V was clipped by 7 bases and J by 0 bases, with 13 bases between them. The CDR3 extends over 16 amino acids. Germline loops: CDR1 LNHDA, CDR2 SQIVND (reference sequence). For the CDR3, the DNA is TGTGCCAGTATAGAAGGGGTCAACTCTGGGGCCAACGTCCTGACTTTC. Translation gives CASIEGVNSGANVLTF.

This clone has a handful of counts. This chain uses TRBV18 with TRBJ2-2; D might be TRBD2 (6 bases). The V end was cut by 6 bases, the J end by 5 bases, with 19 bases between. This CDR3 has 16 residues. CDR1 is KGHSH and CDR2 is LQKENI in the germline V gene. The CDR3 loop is CASSRSAGGVTGELFF. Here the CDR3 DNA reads TGTGCCAGCTCCCGTAGCGCTGGAGGGGTTACCGGGGAGCTGTTTTTT. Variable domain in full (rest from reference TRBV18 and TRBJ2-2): NAGVMQNPRHLVRRRGQEARLRCSPMKGHSHVYWYRQLPEEGLKFMVYLQKENIIDESGMPKERFSAEFPKEGPSILRIQQVVRGDSAAYFCASSRSAGGVTGELFFGEGSRLTVL.

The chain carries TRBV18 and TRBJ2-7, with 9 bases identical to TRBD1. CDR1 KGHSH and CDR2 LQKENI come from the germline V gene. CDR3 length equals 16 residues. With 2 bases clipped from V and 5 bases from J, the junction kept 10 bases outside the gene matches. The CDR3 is CASSPSEGQGIHEQYF. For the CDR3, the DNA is TGTGCCAGCTCACCATCAGAGGGACAGGGTATCCACGAGCAGTACTTC.

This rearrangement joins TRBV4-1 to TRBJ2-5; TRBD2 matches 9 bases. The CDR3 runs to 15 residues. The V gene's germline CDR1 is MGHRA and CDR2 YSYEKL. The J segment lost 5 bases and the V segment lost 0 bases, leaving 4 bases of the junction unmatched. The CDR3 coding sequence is TGCGCCAGCAGCCAAGATAGCGGGAGAGGTGAGACCCAGTACTTC. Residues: CASSQDSGRGETQYF.

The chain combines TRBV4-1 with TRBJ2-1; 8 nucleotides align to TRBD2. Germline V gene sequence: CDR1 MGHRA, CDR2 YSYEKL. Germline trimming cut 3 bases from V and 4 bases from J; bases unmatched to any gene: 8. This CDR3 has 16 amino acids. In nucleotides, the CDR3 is TGCGCCAGCAGCCAGCCAACTAGCGGCATTTACAATGAGCAGTTCTTC. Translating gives CASSQPTSGIYNEQFF.

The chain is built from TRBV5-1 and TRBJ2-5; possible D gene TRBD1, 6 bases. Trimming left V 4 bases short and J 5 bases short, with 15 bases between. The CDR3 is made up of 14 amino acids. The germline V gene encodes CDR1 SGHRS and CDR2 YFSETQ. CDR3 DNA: TGCGCCAGCAGCGAGGCAGGGGTTGTTGAGACCCAGTACTTC. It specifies CASSEAGVVETQYF.

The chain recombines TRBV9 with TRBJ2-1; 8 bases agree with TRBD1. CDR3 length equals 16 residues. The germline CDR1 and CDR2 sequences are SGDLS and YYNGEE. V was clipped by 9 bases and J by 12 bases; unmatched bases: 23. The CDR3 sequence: CATFGTGTGLASGQFF. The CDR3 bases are TGTGCCACCTTTGGAACGGGGACAGGCCTAGCAAGTGGGCAGTTCTTC.

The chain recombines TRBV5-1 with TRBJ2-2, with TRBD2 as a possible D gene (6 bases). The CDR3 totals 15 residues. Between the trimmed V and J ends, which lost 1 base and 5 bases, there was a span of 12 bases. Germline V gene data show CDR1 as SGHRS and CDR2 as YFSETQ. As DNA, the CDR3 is TGCGCCAGCAGCTTGACGGGGGACGCAACCGGGGAGCTGTTTTTT. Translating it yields CASSLTGDATGELFF.

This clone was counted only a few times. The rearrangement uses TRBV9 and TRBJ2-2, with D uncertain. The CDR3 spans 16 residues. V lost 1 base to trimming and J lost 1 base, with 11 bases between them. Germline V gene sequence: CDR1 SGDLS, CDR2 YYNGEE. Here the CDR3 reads CASSVNVAMNTGELFF. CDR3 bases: TGTGCCAGCAGCGTAAACGTGGCCATGAACACCGGGGAGCTGTTTTTT.

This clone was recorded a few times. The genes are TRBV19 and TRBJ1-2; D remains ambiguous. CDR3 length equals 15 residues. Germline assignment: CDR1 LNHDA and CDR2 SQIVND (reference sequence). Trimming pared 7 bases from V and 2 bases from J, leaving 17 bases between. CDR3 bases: TGTGCCAGTAAAGGGATGGGAGAACTCAACTATGGCTACACCTTC. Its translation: CASKGMGELNYGYTF.

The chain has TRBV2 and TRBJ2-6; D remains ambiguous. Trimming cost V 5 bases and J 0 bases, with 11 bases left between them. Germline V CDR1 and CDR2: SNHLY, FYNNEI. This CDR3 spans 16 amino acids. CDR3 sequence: CASSQFTVSGANVLTF. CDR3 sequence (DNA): TGTGCCAGCAGTCAGTTTACAGTCTCTGGGGCCAACGTCCTGACTTTC.